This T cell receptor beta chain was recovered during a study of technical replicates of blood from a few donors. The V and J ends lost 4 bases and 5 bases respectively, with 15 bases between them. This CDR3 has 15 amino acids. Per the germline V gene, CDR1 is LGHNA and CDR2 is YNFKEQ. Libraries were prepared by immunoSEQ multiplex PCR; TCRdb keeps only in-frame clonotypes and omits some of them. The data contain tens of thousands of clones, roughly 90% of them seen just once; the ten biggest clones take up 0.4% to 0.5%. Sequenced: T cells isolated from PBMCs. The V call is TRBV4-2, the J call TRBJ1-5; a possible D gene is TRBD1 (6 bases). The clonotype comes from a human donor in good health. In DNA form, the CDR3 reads TGTGCCAGCAGCCTAGGACCGGGGGGCGATCAGCCCCAGCATTTT. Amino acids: CASSLGPGGDQPQHF.